One sample yielded the 7 T cell receptor beta chains listed below, sequenced in a study of vaccination and CD4 T cells after COVID-19. Cultured CD4+ T cell DNA was sequenced using the Oncomine TCR Beta short-read assay. Each CDR3 protein is one row after TCRdb ran MiXCR on the PCR reads. The sample includes 15,000 to 20,000 distinct CDR3 sequences, under 75% of them seen just once. Treatment of the sample: roughly 10-day PBMC culture with coronavirus spike peptide pools or control peptides (ViraFEST assay). No antigen is known for these receptors. The specimen sequenced was CD4+ T cells from blood, cultured in vitro. Receptors originate from a human donor who had recovered from COVID-19.

The chain joins TRBV7-6 to TRBJ1-5; D gene unclear. Germline V lookup: CDR1 SGHVS, CDR2 FNYEAQ. V was clipped by 2 bases and J by 7 bases, with 9 bases between them. The CDR3 has 13 residues. The chain's CDR3 is CASSLSRGQPQHF. The CDR3 DNA sequence: TGTGCCAGCAGCTTATCCCGAGGGCAGCCCCAGCATTTT.

This clonotype has more than one count but fewer than ten. The J gene is TRBJ2-3, the V gene TRBV27; either TRBD1 or TRBD2 may fit D (5 bases each). V was shortened by 6 bases and J by 0 bases, with 19 bases between the two germline ends. In germline, CDR1 is MNHEY, CDR2 SMNVEV (reference sequence). The CDR3 covers 17 residues. Here the CDR3 DNA reads TGTGCCAGCAGACCCCGTGGGACCACCGCTAGCACAGATACGCAGTATTTT. Its protein is CASRPRGTTASTDTQYF.

The count of this clonotype is one. The chain combines TRBV2 with TRBJ2-6, with D tentatively TRBD2 (6 bases). The germline CDR1 and CDR2 sequences are SNHLY and FYNNEI. The germline V and J ends were trimmed by 5 bases and 4 bases, with 12 bases remaining between them. The length of the CDR3 is 15 residues. CDR3 nucleotides: TGTGCCAGCAGTCGACCTCGGGGGGGGGCCAACGTCCTGACTTTC. Translating it yields CASSRPRGGANVLTF.

The chain has TRBV20-1 and TRBJ2-7; TRBD1 matches at 7 bases. Germline lookup yields CDR1 DFQATT and CDR2 SNEGSKA (reference sequence). CDR3 size: 14 residues. V shed 5 bases, J shed 6 bases, and the junction held 13 bases outside the gene matches. The CDR3 region has the DNA TGCAGTGCTGGGAAACAGGGGAGAGGGTCCGAGCAGTACTTC. It translates to CSAGKQGRGSEQYF.

This clonotype was seen a few times. CDR3 residues: CASSRNQGSNQPQHF. The CDR3 nucleotides are TGTGCCAGCAGTCGAAATCAGGGTAGCAATCAGCCCCAGCATTTT. The chain links TRBV27 to TRBJ1-5, with a possible D match to TRBD1 (5 bases). V was trimmed by 5 bases and J by 0 bases, leaving 11 bases between them. The CDR3 consists of 15 residues. Germline CDR1 MNHEY, CDR2 SMNVEV (reference sequence).

The chain links TRBV27 to TRBJ2-2, with 8 positions matching TRBD2. This CDR3 region has 15 residues. V was clipped by 6 bases and J by 1 base; unmatched bases: 4. CDR1 MNHEY and CDR2 SMNVEV come from the germline V gene (reference sequence). In nucleotides, the CDR3 is TGTGCCAGCAGAGCGGGAGCTGTGAACACCGGGGAGCTGTTTTTT. Translating it yields CASRAGAVNTGELFF.

This sequence joins TRBV27 and TRBJ2-1; D might be TRBD1 (6 bases). Germline V CDR1 and CDR2: MNHEY, SMNVEV (reference sequence). This CDR3 is built from 13 residues. Trimming took 5 bases from V and 9 from J, leaving 14 bases between them. The CDR3: CASSIKQGSEQFF. CDR3 coding DNA: TGTGCCAGCAGTATCAAACAGGGTTCTGAGCAGTTCTTC.